Presented here are 27 T cell receptor beta chains from one specimen sequenced in a study of T cells in Graves' hyperthyroidism and ophthalmopathy. TCR beta CDR3 regions were amplified from RNA transcripts. The HTBI set primed first-round TCR CDR3 RT-PCR. TCRdb re-called the multiplex PCR reads with MiXCR, one entry per CDR3 protein. There are some 380,000 distinct CDR3 sequences in the sample; 13% occur only once, and about 20% lies in the top ten. The sample was blood. The receptors come from a man under 40 with Graves' hyperthyroidism that later progressed to Graves' ophthalmopathy.

In its sample, this clonotype was seen many times. The chain employs TRBV5-1 and TRBJ1-6; 7 positions match TRBD1. From germline, CDR1 is SGHRS and CDR2 YFSETQ. Unmatched junction bases numbered 4, after V lost 2 bases and J lost 8 bases. The CDR3 is made up of 14 amino acids. The CDR3 loop reads CASSLRQGDSPLHF. The CDR3 DNA follows: TGCGCCAGCAGCTTACGGCAGGGGGATTCACCCCTCCACTTT.

This clonotype was observed many times. The V call is TRBV20-1, the J call TRBJ2-3; TRBD2 matches at 9 bases. Germline V lookup: CDR1 DFQATT, CDR2 SNEGSKA (reference sequence). There are 15 residues in the CDR3. V was clipped by 5 bases and J by 3 bases; unmatched bases: 9. CDR3 sequence (DNA): TGCAGTGCTGCCACAGCGGGGGGCACAACAGATACGCAGTATTTT. Amino acid sequence: CSAATAGGTTDTQYF.

V usage is TRBV5-1 and J usage is TRBJ1-4; D not resolved. Trimming removed 2 bases at V and 5 bases at J, with 7 bases between. CDR3 length: 13 amino acids. Germline V gene sequence: CDR1 SGHRS, CDR2 YFSETQ. Here the CDR3 reads CASSFYENEKLFF. Written as DNA, the CDR3 is TGCGCCAGCAGCTTTTACGAGAATGAAAAACTGTTTTTT.

This clonotype was detected only a few times. The rearrangement uses TRBV19 and TRBJ1-2; D possibly corresponds to TRBD1 (5 bases). CDR1 and CDR2 from the germline V gene are LNHDA and SQIVND (reference sequence). Deletions cut 7 bases from V and 5 bases from J, with 32 bases between. The CDR3 length is 19 residues. The CDR3 region is CASNRPLGGSGSGRYGYTF. The CDR3 DNA sequence: TGTGCCAGTAACCGACCCCTCGGGGGGTCTGGTTCGGGAAGATATGGCTACACCTTC.

Ten or more counts support this clonotype. The chain joins TRBV6-2 or TRBV6-3 to TRBJ1-5, with D possibly matching TRBD1 (6 bases). From germline, CDR1 is MNHEY and CDR2 SVGEGT. V lost 0 bases to trimming and J lost 0 bases, with 9 bases between them. This CDR3 is 16 amino acids long. This CDR3 reads CASSYSRGYSNQPQHF. The CDR3, as DNA: TGTGCCAGCAGTTACTCCAGGGGTTATAGCAATCAGCCCCAGCATTTT.

The sample holds many counts of this clonotype. The rearrangement links TRBV3-1 to TRBJ2-3; 7 bases are a match to TRBD2. CDR3 length: 14 residues. Germline V CDR1 and CDR2: LGHDT, YNNKEL (reference sequence). The V and J ends lost 4 bases and 4 bases, in that order; junction bases with no gene match: 5. The CDR3 DNA reads TGTGCCAGCAGCCCTAGCGGTGTACCAGATACGCAGTATTTT. It is translated as CASSPSGVPDTQYF.

This clonotype has at least ten counts. Here the CDR3 reads CAISERGAWTEAFF. In nucleotides, the CDR3 is TGTGCCATCAGTGAGCGGGGCGCCTGGACTGAAGCTTTCTTT. V gene TRBV10-3 combines with J gene TRBJ1-1; weak D call: TRBD1 (5 bases). The germline V and J ends were trimmed by 2 bases and 5 bases, with 12 bases remaining between them. Germline CDR1 reads ENHRY; CDR2 reads SYGVKD. CDR3 length: 14 residues.

Points on this clonotype: A much larger clone lies one base from this, so it may be a read error. The CDR3 reads CASSSGGGRQNTEAFF. The DNA for the CDR3 is TGTGCCAGCAGCTCAGGAGGGGGTAGGCAGAACACTGAAGCTTTCTTT. The chain recombines TRBV11-2 with TRBJ1-1, with D tentatively TRBD1 (6 bases). CDR1 is SGHAT, CDR2 FQNNGV, per germline. Trimming pared 4 bases from V and 1 base from J, leaving 16 bases between. This CDR3 spans 16 amino acids.

V is TRBV3-1 and J is TRBJ2-1; unclear D gene. Germline values: CDR1 LGHDT, CDR2 YNNKEL (reference sequence). This CDR3 region has 12 residues. Trimming took off 4 bases at V and 6 bases at J, with 7 bases between the two ends. The CDR3 nucleotides are TGTGCCAGCAGCCTATACCCCAATGAGCAGTTCTTC. Protein: CASSLYPNEQFF.

The V and J genes are TRBV5-1 and TRBJ2-2, with a tentative D call TRBD2 (5 bases). Deletions cut 1 base from V and 3 bases from J, with 10 bases between. Germline loops: CDR1 SGHRS, CDR2 YFSETQ. The CDR3 covers 15 residues. CDR3: CASSLLGVDTGELFF. Here the CDR3 DNA reads TGCGCCAGCAGCTTGCTGGGAGTCGACACCGGGGAGCTGTTTTTT.

The chain employs TRBV30 and TRBJ2-1; TRBD2 matches at 9 bases. CDR3 length equals 13 residues. Germline V gene data show CDR1 as GTSNPN and CDR2 as SVGIG (reference sequence). J gave up 7 bases and V 2 bases, and 3 bases lay outside the gene matches. The CDR3 sequence: CAWSRGGGNEQFF. The CDR3 coding sequence is TGTGCCTGGAGTCGCGGGGGGGGGAATGAGCAGTTCTTC.

This clonotype was picked up a small number of times. The V call is TRBV10-3, the J call TRBJ2-1; TRBD1 aligns across 9 bases. J was trimmed by 2 bases and V by 6 bases; bases with no gene match: 8. This CDR3 comprises 16 residues. The V gene's germline CDR1 is ENHRY and CDR2 SYGVKD. The DNA of the CDR3 is TGTGCCATCAGCGTGCTACAGGGGGCGACCTACAATGAGCAGTTCTTC. This sequence encodes CAISVLQGATYNEQFF.

The genes are TRBV30 and TRBJ1-2; maybe TRBD1 (6 bases). Germline V gene sequence: CDR1 GTSNPN, CDR2 SVGIG (reference sequence). The CDR3 covers 13 residues. V gave up 0 bases and J gave up 4 bases, with 9 bases separating them. This CDR3 reads CAWSVSRGYGYTF. CDR3 DNA sequence: TGTGCCTGGAGTGTATCCAGGGGCTATGGCTACACCTTC.

Many counts were recorded for this clonotype. The chain employs TRBV11-3 and TRBJ1-5; D is undetermined. The germline V gene has CDR1 SGHNT and CDR2 YENEEA. This CDR3 contains 15 residues. The V end was cut by 5 bases, the J end by 7 bases, with 18 bases between. The CDR3 DNA follows: TGTGCCAGCAGCCCCCTCGGGAGGGTAAGACAGCCCCAGCATTTT. This gives the protein CASSPLGRVRQPQHF.

The CDR3 loop reads CASSKDSPRTDTQYF. The CDR3 coding sequence is TGTGCCAGCAGTAAAGACAGTCCACGCACAGATACGCAGTATTTT. The chain links TRBV6-1 to TRBJ2-3; a possible D gene is TRBD1 (5 bases). The V end was cut by 5 bases, the J end by 1 base, with 13 bases between. This CDR3 comprises 15 residues. Germline assignment: CDR1 MNHNS and CDR2 SASEGT.

As concerns this clonotype: An end of the junction differs from the germline gene, which may be a read error. The V and J genes are TRBV7-6 and TRBJ1-6, with D unclear. The CDR3 has 16 amino acids. The germline V gene has CDR1 SGHVS and CDR2 FNYEAQ. The CDR3 bases are TGTGCCAGCAGCGTAGACTCCGGGCCTCCGGGATCACCCCTCTACTTT. Translating it yields CASSVDSGPPGSPLYF.

This clonotype showed up many times. The chain has TRBV5-5 and TRBJ1-4; 12 bases map to TRBD1. The CDR3 spans 16 residues. Germline V CDR1 and CDR2: SGHKS, YYEKEE (reference sequence). Losses at the gene ends were 4 bases for V and 4 bases for J; bases not matched to a gene: 5. CDR3 nucleotides: TGTGCCAGCAGCAGGGGACAGGGGGCCAGTAATGAAAAACTGTTTTTT. It specifies CASSRGQGASNEKLFF.

V usage is TRBV27 and J usage is TRBJ2-1; 8 bases line up with TRBD1. V was pared by 7 bases and J by 6 bases, with 11 bases of the junction left unmatched. Germline loops: CDR1 MNHEY, CDR2 SMNVEV (reference sequence). The CDR3 sequence is 15 residues long. Here the CDR3 reads CASTLAGQALNEQFF. In DNA, the CDR3 is TGTGCCAGCACTCTGGCGGGACAGGCCCTCAATGAGCAGTTCTTC.

This clonotype was observed at least ten times. The chain couples TRBV2 to TRBJ1-1; D is uncertain. V lost 4 bases, J lost 0 bases, and 12 bases lay in between. Germline CDR1 SNHLY, CDR2 FYNNEI. The CDR3 is made up of 15 amino acids. The CDR3 DNA sequence: TGTGCCAGCAGTGCGCCGGACCTAATGAACACTGAAGCTTTCTTT. Amino acids: CASSAPDLMNTEAFF.

Ten or more counts support this clonotype. The chain carries TRBV20-1 and TRBJ1-5; possibly TRBD1 for D (6 bases). The V gene lost 0 bases and the J gene lost 5 bases, with 14 bases spanning the gap. The CDR3 has 15 amino acids. CDR1 is DFQATT and CDR2 is SNEGSKA in the germline V gene (reference sequence). The CDR3 coding sequence is TGCAGTGCTAGAGATATATGGCAGGGGTATCAGCCCCAGCATTTT. This gives the protein CSARDIWQGYQPQHF.

Details on this clonotype: This sequence may be a read error, since a much larger clone differs from it by one base. This chain links TRBV20-1 with TRBJ2-3, with TRBD1 matching 11 bases. Germline V CDR1 and CDR2: DFQATT, SNEGSKA (reference sequence). The CDR3 has 13 amino acids. V gave up 5 bases and J gave up 4 bases; unmatched junction bases: 2. This CDR3 reads CSAWTGGADTQYF. The DNA of the CDR3 is TGCAGTGCTTGGACAGGGGGCGCAGATACGCAGTATTTT.

This clonotype was counted at least ten times. The chain recombines TRBV11-3 with TRBJ2-7, with unresolved D. V was cut by 4 bases and J by 4 bases, with 14 bases left in between. The CDR3 runs 14 residues. Looked up from germline, CDR1 is SGHNT and CDR2 is YENEEA. The CDR3, as DNA: TGTGCCAGCAGCTCCCGAGTCAGAAATTACGAGCAGTACTTC. Residues: CASSSRVRNYEQYF.

This rearrangement joins TRBV2 to TRBJ1-3, with a tentative D call TRBD1 (5 bases). The CDR3 is 11 residues long. V lost 9 bases and J 7 bases, leaving 10 bases between the germline ends. Germline CDR1 and CDR2: SNHLY and FYNNEI. The chain's CDR3 is CARSRGNTIYF. CDR3 sequence (DNA): TGTGCCAGGAGTCGGGGCAACACCATATATTTT.

The chain combines TRBV5-8 with TRBJ1-3, with no clear D. The CDR3 has 13 residues. The V end lost 2 bases, the J end lost 11 bases, and 14 bases lay between the germline ends. Germline V gene lookup returns CDR1 SGHTS and CDR2 YDEGEE. CDR3 sequence reads: CASSLGPSESIYF. The CDR3 DNA follows: TGTGCCAGCAGCTTAGGACCAAGCGAGTCCATATATTTT.

This clonotype came up a few times. The J gene is TRBJ2-1, the V gene TRBV4-2; 10 nucleotides match TRBD2. There are 18 residues in the CDR3. J gave up 0 bases and V 0 bases, and 5 bases lay outside the gene matches. The V gene's germline CDR1 is LGHNA and CDR2 YNFKEQ. CDR3 region: CASSQDLLAGSSYNEQFF. The DNA of the CDR3 is TGTGCCAGCAGCCAAGATCTACTAGCGGGGAGCTCCTACAATGAGCAGTTCTTC.

As concerns this clonotype: Germline is not matched at one junction end, which may reflect a read error. This rearrangement joins TRBV12-3 or TRBV12-4 to TRBJ2-7; 12 positions agree with TRBD2. The CDR3 is 14 residues long. The DNA for the CDR3 is TGTGTCAGCAGTTTAGGGACTAGCGGGTACGAGCAGTACTTC. Translation gives CVSSLGTSGYEQYF.

The chain combines TRBV20-1 with TRBJ2-7; the D is unclear. Germline CDR1 is DFQATT and CDR2 is SNEGSKA (reference sequence). The CDR3 consists of 12 residues. The CDR3 DNA is TGCAGCGCATCGGACGGAGCCTACGAGCAGTACTTC. Its translation is CSASDGAYEQYF.